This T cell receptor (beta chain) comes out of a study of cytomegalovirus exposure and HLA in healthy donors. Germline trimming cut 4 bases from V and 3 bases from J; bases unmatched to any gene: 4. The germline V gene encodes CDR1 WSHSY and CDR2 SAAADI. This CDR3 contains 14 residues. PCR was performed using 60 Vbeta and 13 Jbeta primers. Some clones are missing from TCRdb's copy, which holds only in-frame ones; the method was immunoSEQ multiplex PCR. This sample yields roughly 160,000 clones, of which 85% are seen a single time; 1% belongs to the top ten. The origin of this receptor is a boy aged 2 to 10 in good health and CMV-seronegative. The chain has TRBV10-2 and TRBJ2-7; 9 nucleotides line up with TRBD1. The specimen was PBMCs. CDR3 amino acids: CASSADRGGYEQYF. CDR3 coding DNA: TGCGCCAGCAGTGCGGACAGGGGTGGCTACGAGCAGTACTTC.